One sample yielded the 30 T cell receptor beta chains listed below, sequenced in a study of cytomegalovirus exposure and HLA in healthy donors. It was with 60 Vbeta and 13 Jbeta primers that the PCR ran. This table comes from immunoSEQ multiplex PCR, and its TCRdb copy is limited to in-frame clones, with some not included. Here the sample spans fewer than 150,000 clones, 60% to 80% being singletons. Sequencing was carried out using PBMCs. These receptors came from a man in his thirties or forties in good health and CMV-seronegative.

The chain links TRBV5-1 to TRBJ1-1; D ambiguous. V was clipped by 2 bases and J by 8 bases, with 16 bases between them. Germline assignment: CDR1 SGHRS and CDR2 YFSETQ. CDR3 length: 14 amino acids. The CDR3 DNA follows: TGCGCCAGCAGCTTCCTGATGGGAGGGAGGGAAGCTTTCTTT. Protein: CASSFLMGGREAFF.

This sequence joins TRBV11-2 and TRBJ1-4; D uncertain. Germline V gene lookup returns CDR1 SGHAT and CDR2 FQNNGV. CDR3 size: 14 residues. V was pared by 5 bases and J by 6 bases, with 13 bases between. CDR3: CASSPSWEDEKLFF. CDR3 DNA sequence: TGTGCCAGCAGCCCCTCATGGGAGGATGAAAAACTGTTTTTT.

V and J are TRBV19 and TRBJ2-2; TRBD1 is a possible D gene (5 bases). From germline, CDR1 is LNHDA and CDR2 SQIVND (reference sequence). Trimming stripped 7 bases from V and 2 bases from J, with 17 bases between. The CDR3 totals 16 residues. The CDR3: CASKAGWWGNTGELFF. CDR3 coding DNA: TGTGCCAGTAAGGCAGGGTGGTGGGGAAACACCGGGGAGCTGTTTTTT.

The V gene is TRBV4-1, the J gene TRBJ2-2; no reliable D call. V shed 0 bases and J shed 8 bases, with 13 bases lying between them. The germline V gene encodes CDR1 MGHRA and CDR2 YSYEKL. The CDR3 extends over 15 amino acids. CDR3 in amino acids: CASSQDLPLGGELFF. CDR3 DNA: TGCGCCAGCAGCCAAGATTTGCCCCTAGGTGGGGAGCTGTTTTTT.

This chain joins TRBV6-5 and TRBJ2-6; 7 bases are a match to TRBD1. The CDR3 covers 16 residues. CDR1 and CDR2 from the germline V gene are MNHEY and SVGAGI. The V gene end was trimmed by 4 bases and the J gene end by 2 bases; junction bases not matched to a gene: 5. Written as DNA, the CDR3 is TGTGCCAGCAGTTCAACAGGGGAACCTGGGGCCAACGTCCTGACTTTC. This gives the protein CASSSTGEPGANVLTF.

The CDR3 region is CASSSARGGFGTDTQYF. In nucleotides, the CDR3 is TGTGCCAGCAGCTCTGCGAGGGGAGGGTTCGGCACAGATACGCAGTATTTT. V is TRBV7-3 and J is TRBJ2-3; the match to TRBD2 covers 7 bases. The ends lost 4 bases at V and 1 base at J; junction bases unmatched: 11. Germline V gene lookup returns CDR1 SGHTA and CDR2 FQGTGA. The CDR3 sequence is 17 residues long.

The chain is built from TRBV30 and TRBJ1-2, with unresolved D. The ends were cut back, 2 bases at V and 4 bases at J, with 11 bases in the middle. This CDR3 is built from 13 residues. CDR1 GTSNPN and CDR2 SVGIG come from the germline V gene (reference sequence). CDR3 in DNA: TGTGCCTGGAGTAGGGCCGGAGGCTATGGCTACACCTTC. Protein: CAWSRAGGYGYTF.

The CDR3 DNA sequence: TGTGCCAGCAGTGGGTTAGCAGGGGTTCGAGAAGACTATGGCTACACCTTC. This translates into CASSGLAGVREDYGYTF. V is TRBV6-1 and J is TRBJ1-2, with D possibly TRBD1 on 6 matching bases. With 4 bases removed from V and 3 bases from J, the gap between germline ends came to 21 bases. Per germline, CDR1 MNHNS and CDR2 SASEGT. The CDR3 is made up of 17 amino acids.

This clone has a single count. The V and J genes are TRBV19 and TRBJ1-2; TRBD1 matches at 11 bases. J lost 4 bases, V lost 9 bases, and 7 bases had no gene match. This CDR3 is built from 14 residues. Germline loops: CDR1 LNHDA, CDR2 SQIVND (reference sequence). The CDR3 DNA sequence: TGTGCCAGCTCGGGACAGGGGGAGGCCTATGGCTACACCTTC. Translated, it gives CASSGQGEAYGYTF. The whole variable domain, remainder taken from reference TRBV19 and TRBJ1-2, is DGGITQSPKYLFRKEGQNVTLSCEQNLNHDAMYWYRQDPGQGLRLIYYSQIVNDFQKGDIAEGYSVSREKKESFPLTVTSAQKNPTAFYLCASSGQGEAYGYTFGSGTRLTVV.

The chain combines TRBV9 with TRBJ2-7; possibly TRBD2 for D (6 bases). The germline V gene has CDR1 SGDLS and CDR2 YYNGEE. Trimming removed 4 bases at V and 4 bases at J, with 18 bases between. The CDR3 extends over 15 amino acids. The CDR3 DNA is TGTGCCAGCAGCCCTTCCGGGACTGGGGGTTACGAGCAGTACTTC. This encodes CASSPSGTGGYEQYF.

This clone has a single count. V usage is TRBV5-6 and J usage is TRBJ2-1; 9 nucleotides match TRBD1. Germline CDR1 is SGHDT and CDR2 is YYEEEE. The V and J ends lost 2 bases and 1 base, in that order; junction bases with no gene match: 4. The CDR3 consists of 16 residues. CDR3 sequence reads: CASSLQGARSYNEQFF. CDR3 bases: TGTGCCAGCAGCTTACAGGGGGCTAGGTCCTACAATGAGCAGTTCTTC.

The rearrangement joins TRBV7-8 to TRBJ2-5; 7 bases are a match to TRBD1. CDR1 is SGHVS and CDR2 is FQNEAQ in the germline V gene. The CDR3 totals 13 residues. Trimming at V came to 4 bases and at J to 4 bases, leaving 3 bases not matched to a gene. CDR3 DNA sequence: TGTGCCAGCAGCTGGGGACAGAGAGAGACCCAGTACTTC. This encodes CASSWGQRETQYF.

The chain is built from TRBV18 and TRBJ2-5, with 15 bases lining up with TRBD2. The CDR3 totals 17 residues. The germline CDR1 and CDR2 sequences are KGHSH and LQKENI. Trimming at V came to 0 bases and at J to 2 bases, leaving 1 base not matched to a gene. DNA for the CDR3: TGTGCCAGCTCACCACCGGGACTAGCGGGAGGACAAGAGACCCAGTACTTC. Protein: CASSPPGLAGGQETQYF.

The CDR3: CAISEAHEQFF. CDR3 nucleotide sequence: TGTGCCATCAGTGAGGCGCATGAGCAGTTCTTC. The chain uses TRBV10-3 and TRBJ2-1; D call uncertain. Trimming stripped 2 bases from V and 8 bases from J, with 4 bases between. This CDR3 contains 11 residues. Germline CDR1 ENHRY, CDR2 SYGVKD.

This clone has a single count. The chain joins TRBV2 to TRBJ2-1; D unclear. The CDR3 is 14 residues long. Germline loops: CDR1 SNHLY, CDR2 FYNNEI. V gave up 5 bases and J gave up 7 bases, with 15 bases separating them. The CDR3 loop reads CASSSIWARNEQFF. The CDR3, as DNA: TGTGCCAGCAGTTCCATCTGGGCGCGAAATGAGCAGTTCTTC.

This chain links TRBV4-2 with TRBJ2-7; D possibly corresponds to TRBD1 (7 bases). Germline-derived CDR1 and CDR2 are LGHNA and YNFKEQ. This CDR3 is 12 amino acids long. The ends were cut back, 4 bases at V and 9 bases at J, with 13 bases in the middle. CDR3 DNA: TGTGCCAGCAGCCCCCAGGGGGGAGGGCAGTACTTC. Its translation: CASSPQGGGQYF.

The rearrangement links TRBV7-2 to TRBJ2-3; the match to TRBD1 covers 8 bases. The CDR3 has 17 residues. From germline, CDR1 is SGHTA and CDR2 FQGNSA. V was pared by 5 bases and J by 1 base, with 11 bases of the junction left unmatched. The CDR3 region has the DNA TGTGCCAGCAGCGCCCGACAGGGGTACTTGGGCACAGATACGCAGTATTTT. Residues: CASSARQGYLGTDTQYF.

This clone is a singleton in its sample. J is TRBJ2-3 and V is TRBV5-1, with TRBD2 matching 10 bases. With V trimmed by 3 bases and J by 2 bases, 6 bases remained unmatched. The CDR3 covers 16 residues. Germline V CDR1 and CDR2: SGHRS, YFSETQ. CDR3 sequence reads: CASSSLSGGNTDTQYF. The CDR3 DNA sequence: TGCGCCAGCAGCTCACTTAGCGGGGGGAACACAGATACGCAGTATTTT.

The rearrangement uses TRBV21-1 and TRBJ1-4. TRBV21-1 is assigned pseudogene status. The CDR3 sequence is 17 residues long. The CDR3 here is CASSKGCPKLTNEKLFF. CDR3 nucleotides: TGTGCCAGCAGCAAAGGGTGTCCCAAGCTAACTAATGAAAAACTGTTTTTT.

This chain connects TRBV5-1 to TRBJ2-7; 7 bases agree with TRBD1. Germline V gene sequence: CDR1 SGHRS, CDR2 YFSETQ. The CDR3 runs to 16 residues. V lost 0 bases to trimming and J lost 0 bases; unmatched junction nucleotides: 6. CDR3 sequence: CASSLAWTGVSYEQYF. The CDR3 DNA reads TGCGCCAGCAGCTTGGCATGGACAGGAGTCTCCTACGAGCAGTACTTC. Together with reference TRBV5-1 and TRBJ2-7, the CDR3 gives the full variable domain: KAGVTQTPRYLIKTRGQQVTLSCSPISGHRSVSWYQQTPGQGLQFLFEYFSETQRNKGNFPGRFSGRQFSNSRSEMNVSTLELGDSALYLCASSLAWTGVSYEQYFGPGTRLTVT.

The V gene is TRBV29-1, the J gene TRBJ1-1, with a possible D match to TRBD1 (5 bases). This CDR3 contains 13 residues. CDR1 is SQVTM and CDR2 is ANQGSEA in the germline V gene. Trimming removed 3 bases at V and 6 bases at J, with 14 bases between. DNA for the CDR3: TGCAGCGTTGATGGCGGGGACGGCGCTGAAGCTTTCTTT. Amino acid sequence: CSVDGGDGAEAFF.

The chain uses TRBV11-3 and TRBJ2-1; 8 bases map to TRBD2. The J segment lost 2 bases and the V segment lost 5 bases, leaving 5 bases of the junction unmatched. The CDR3 covers 15 residues. Germline V CDR1 and CDR2: SGHNT, YENEEA. In DNA form, the CDR3 reads TGTGCCAGCAGCCCAAGGACTAGCACCTACAATGAGCAGTTCTTC. As protein: CASSPRTSTYNEQFF.

This clone was observed once. The V call is TRBV7-6, the J call TRBJ1-6; perhaps TRBD1 as D (6 bases). The V gene's germline CDR1 is SGHVS and CDR2 FNYEAQ. V was clipped by 0 bases and J by 5 bases, with 11 bases between them. The CDR3 runs to 16 residues. As DNA, the CDR3 is TGTGCCAGCAGCTTAGCGGGACAAAATAATAATTCACCCCTCCACTTT. Amino acids: CASSLAGQNNNSPLHF.

This clone was seen once. The rearrangement joins TRBV11-2 to TRBJ2-7, with 8 bases fitting TRBD2. The junction had 15 bases not matched to a gene; V was cut back by 5 bases and J by 3 bases. Germline CDR1 reads SGHAT; CDR2 reads FQNNGV. The CDR3 is 17 residues long. CDR3 in DNA: TGTGCCAGCAGCCCGGGAGGGGTAGTCGGGAGGCTCTACGAGCAGTACTTC. Its protein is CASSPGGVVGRLYEQYF.

As regards this clone: Additional DNA sequences in this sample encode the identical CDR3. The CDR3 reads CASSLKGTGGSQADTQYF. The CDR3 DNA reads as TGTGCCAGCAGCTTGAAGGGGACAGGGGGTTCTCAGGCAGATACGCAGTATTTT. The chain has TRBV5-4 and TRBJ2-3, with TRBD1 matching over 11 bases. The CDR3 length is 18 residues. Germline V CDR1 and CDR2: SGHNT, YYREEE (reference sequence). V dropped 1 base and J dropped 4; count of bases not matched to a gene: 11.

This sequence joins TRBV12-5 and TRBJ2-1, with 11 positions matching TRBD1. Germline loops: CDR1 LGHNT, CDR2 FRNRAP. With 5 bases clipped from V and 5 bases from J, the junction kept 14 bases outside the gene matches. The CDR3 runs 18 residues. The CDR3: CASGPGTGGGGGDNEQFF. The CDR3 DNA is TGTGCTAGTGGTCCGGGGACAGGGGGAGGTGGAGGGGACAATGAGCAGTTCTTC.

The V call is TRBV5-1, the J call TRBJ1-1, with 7 bases fitting TRBD1. This CDR3 is 13 amino acids long. V trimming: 2 bases; J trimming: 3 bases; junction bases outside the gene matches: 1. The germline V gene has CDR1 SGHRS and CDR2 YFSETQ. The CDR3 spells CASSFQGDTEAFF. CDR3 bases: TGCGCCAGCAGCTTTCAGGGGGACACTGAAGCTTTCTTT.

The CDR3 nucleotides are TGTGCCAGCAGTTTATCGGGGGTCGGCACTGAAGCTTTCTTT. This translates into CASSLSGVGTEAFF. The chain joins TRBV28 to TRBJ1-1, with a weak D call TRBD1 (5 bases). V gave up 1 base and J gave up 4 bases, with 10 bases separating them. Germline V gene data show CDR1 as MDHEN and CDR2 as SYDVKM. The CDR3 length is 14 residues.

The V and J genes are TRBV7-9 and TRBJ1-2; D might be TRBD1 (5 bases). The CDR3 consists of 16 residues. Germline values: CDR1 SEHNR, CDR2 FQNEAQ (reference sequence). V was cut by 1 base and J by 5 bases, with 17 bases left in between. Here the CDR3 reads CASSLVLQGPGYGYTF. CDR3 nucleotide sequence: TGTGCCAGCAGCTTAGTACTCCAGGGCCCAGGGTATGGCTACACCTTC.

The V and J genes are TRBV29-1 and TRBJ2-5, with 11 bases lining up with TRBD2. CDR3 length: 19 amino acids. The ends lost 1 base at V and 5 bases at J; junction bases unmatched: 18. Germline lookup yields CDR1 SQVTM and CDR2 ANQGSEA. The CDR3 nucleotides read TGCAGCGTTGAAGGACTAGCGGGATCGCCCAAGGGGAAGGTGGAGACCCAGTACTTC. Translation gives CSVEGLAGSPKGKVETQYF.